A single sample gave rise to the 29 T cell receptor beta chains below, sequenced in a study of T cell repertoires in cytomegalovirus infection. One entry per CDR3 protein results from TCRdb running MiXCR on the reads. The sample holds roughly 640,000 distinct CDR3 sequences, roughly a quarter seen once. Sequencing input: CD8+ T cells from PBMCs. The source is a human donor in good health (CMV status not recorded). Some clones in this sample may be carry-over from other donors' samples.

The chain has TRBV6-5 and TRBJ2-2; D not resolved. V gave up 6 bases and J gave up 3 bases, with 8 bases separating them. The germline CDR1 and CDR2 sequences are MNHEY and SVGAGI. This CDR3 has 13 residues. The CDR3 loop is CASRRPYTGELFF. DNA for the CDR3: TGTGCCAGCAGGAGGCCATACACCGGGGAGCTGTTTTTT.

V is TRBV28 and J is TRBJ2-1; D perhaps matches TRBD2 (7 bases). The CDR3 loop spans 14 amino acids. V was clipped by 9 bases and J by 1 base, with 13 bases between them. Germline lookup yields CDR1 MDHEN and CDR2 SYDVKM. CDR3 sequence: CASWEGGSYNEQFF. CDR3 in DNA: TGTGCCAGTTGGGAGGGGGGGTCCTACAATGAGCAGTTCTTC.

This clonotype occurred many times. The chain combines TRBV7-9 with TRBJ2-1; 13 bases are a match to TRBD2. The CDR3 extends over 16 amino acids. V was clipped by 5 bases and J by 8 bases; unmatched bases: 9. Looked up from germline, CDR1 is SEHNR and CDR2 is FQNEAQ (reference sequence). CDR3 DNA sequence: TGTGCCAGCAGCCCCGCCGGGACTAGCGGGGTGGATGAGCAGTTCTTC. Encoded protein: CASSPAGTSGVDEQFF.

This clonotype came up many times. The CDR3 nucleotides are TGTGCCAGCAGTTCGGGACAGGCTACCGGGGAGCTGTTTTTT. Translating gives CASSSGQATGELFF. The chain carries TRBV27 and TRBJ2-2; 8 bases agree with TRBD1. The CDR3 is made up of 14 amino acids. Losses at the gene ends were 4 bases for V and 5 bases for J; bases not matched to a gene: 3. CDR1 is MNHEY, CDR2 SMNVEV, per germline (reference sequence).

This clonotype has just a few counts. The chain couples TRBV2 to TRBJ2-2, with TRBD2 matching over 12 bases. In germline, CDR1 is SNHLY, CDR2 FYNNEI. CDR3 length: 15 residues. Trimming took 6 bases from V and 4 from J; bases not matched to a gene: 3. This CDR3 is CASSPGLAGTGELFF. CDR3 nucleotide sequence: TGTGCCAGCAGCCCGGGACTAGCGGGCACCGGGGAGCTGTTTTTT.

A few counts support this clonotype. This sequence joins TRBV20-1 and TRBJ2-1; D ambiguous. CDR3 length equals 15 residues. Trimming cost V 6 bases and J 5 bases, with 20 bases left between them. Germline V gene sequence: CDR1 DFQATT, CDR2 SNEGSKA (reference sequence). The CDR3, as DNA: TGCAGTGCGGGTCCAGGCACCCTCATTCACAATGAGCAGTTCTTC. Translation gives CSAGPGTLIHNEQFF.

The rearrangement uses TRBV5-4 and TRBJ2-2; TRBD1 aligns across 7 bases. This CDR3 has 15 amino acids. J was trimmed by 6 bases and V by 4 bases; bases with no gene match: 9. Per the germline V gene, CDR1 is SGHNT and CDR2 is YYREEE (reference sequence). The CDR3 DNA sequence: TGTGCCAGCAGCCAATCGGGACAGCACCCCGGGGAGCTGTTTTTT. It codes for CASSQSGQHPGELFF.

The chain couples TRBV19 to TRBJ2-2; D unresolved. Between the trimmed V and J ends, which lost 8 bases and 4 bases, there was a span of 8 bases. The CDR3 contains 12 residues. Germline V gives CDR1 LNHDA, CDR2 SQIVND (reference sequence). CDR3 nucleotide sequence: TGTGCCAGTCAATACAGCACCGGGGAGCTGTTTTTT. Translation: CASQYSTGELFF.

This clonotype was seen a handful of times. The rearrangement uses TRBV7-6 and TRBJ1-1; D gene ambiguous. Germline V gene data show CDR1 as SGHVS and CDR2 as FNYEAQ. The CDR3 extends over 14 amino acids. V lost 7 bases and J lost 8, with 20 bases in between. The CDR3 loop is CASTPRQVMGEAFF. CDR3 nucleotides: TGTGCCAGCACTCCTCGTCAGGTTATGGGGGAAGCTTTCTTT. The full variable domain, completed using reference TRBV7-6 and TRBJ1-1, is GAGVSQSPRYKVTKRGQDVALRCDPISGHVSLYWYRQALGQGPEFLTYFNYEAQQDKSGLPNDRFSAERPEGSISTLTIQRTEQRDSAMYRCASTPRQVMGEAFFGQGTRLTVV.

The chain links TRBV20-1 to TRBJ1-1, with D possibly being TRBD1 (6 bases). V was clipped by 2 bases and J by 0 bases, with 16 bases between them. The CDR3 has 16 residues. Germline-derived CDR1 and CDR2 are DFQATT and SNEGSKA (reference sequence). The CDR3 protein is CSARNRDEGMNTEAFF. CDR3 coding DNA: TGCAGTGCTAGAAACAGGGACGAGGGTATGAACACTGAAGCTTTCTTT.

This clonotype occurred a few times. The CDR3 here is CSVEGAEAFF. The DNA of the CDR3 is TGCAGCGTTGAAGGGGCTGAAGCTTTCTTT. The gene calls are TRBV29-1 and TRBJ1-1; D unresolved. The V end was cut by 1 base, the J end by 6 bases, with 3 bases between. This CDR3 comprises 10 residues. Germline CDR1 reads SQVTM; CDR2 reads ANQGSEA.

A few counts support this clonotype. The V gene is TRBV18, the J gene TRBJ1-2, with TRBD1 matching 8 bases. V gave up 2 bases and J gave up 6 bases; unmatched junction bases: 8. Germline loops: CDR1 KGHSH, CDR2 LQKENI. This CDR3 comprises 15 residues. The CDR3 DNA follows: TGTGCCAGCTCACCAGCCCCAGGGGGCGCCGATGGCTACACCTTC. Encoded protein: CASSPAPGGADGYTF.

The rearrangement links TRBV12-3 or TRBV12-4 to TRBJ2-1; TRBD2 aligns across 9 bases. This CDR3 has 14 residues. V was clipped by 6 bases and J by 12 bases; unmatched bases: 12. CDR3 loop: CASSFTSSGERQFF. CDR3 nucleotides: TGTGCCAGCAGCTTTACGTCTAGCGGGGAGCGGCAGTTCTTC.

This clonotype came up once. V usage is TRBV28 and J usage is TRBJ2-2; D is possibly TRBD1 (5 bases). Between the trimmed V and J ends, which lost 4 bases and 3 bases, there was a span of 9 bases. CDR3 length: 14 residues. Germline V gene lookup returns CDR1 MDHEN and CDR2 SYDVKM. CDR3 sequence: CASSSTDDTGELFF. The DNA of the CDR3 is TGTGCCAGCAGTTCGACAGATGACACCGGGGAGCTGTTTTTT. Looking up the rest from reference TRBV28 and TRBJ2-2 gives the full variable domain: DVKVTQSSRYLVKRTGEKVFLECVQDMDHENMFWYRQDPGLGLRLIYFSYDVKMKEKGDIPEGYSVSREKKERFSLILESASTNQTSMYLCASSSTDDTGELFFGEGSRLTVL.

V usage is TRBV24-1 and J usage is TRBJ1-5; D is unresolved. V was pared by 9 bases and J by 2 bases, with 10 bases between. Germline CDR1 is KGHDR and CDR2 is SFDVKD. The CDR3 is 13 amino acids. DNA for the CDR3: TGTGCCACCGGGTCCATAGGCAATCAGCCCCAGCATTTT. This sequence encodes CATGSIGNQPQHF.

This clonotype was counted a few times. The V gene is TRBV28, the J gene TRBJ2-5; 8 bases map to TRBD1. V lost 3 bases and J lost 3; bases outside the gene matches: 9. The CDR3 runs 16 residues. The germline V gene has CDR1 MDHEN and CDR2 SYDVKM. DNA of the CDR3: TGTGCCAGCAGTTTCTCTGACAGGGGATTTGAAGAGACCCAGTACTTC. Protein: CASSFSDRGFEETQYF.

This clonotype was counted ten times or more. V usage is TRBV7-2 and J usage is TRBJ2-5; 7 bases are shared with TRBD2. The CDR3 runs 14 residues. CDR1 and CDR2 (germline): SGHTA, FQGNSA. J was trimmed by 1 base and V by 6 bases; bases with no gene match: 5. CDR3 protein: CASSYSGVQETQYF. Here the CDR3 DNA reads TGTGCCAGCAGTTACAGCGGGGTCCAAGAGACCCAGTACTTC. The variable domain in full, with the rest retrieved from reference TRBV7-2 and TRBJ2-5, is GAGVSQSPSNKVTEKGKDVELRCDPISGHTALYWYRQSLGQGLEFLIYFQGNSAPDKSGLPSDRFSAERTGGSVSTLTIQRTQQEDSAVYLCASSYSGVQETQYFGPGTRLLVL.

The CDR3 nucleotides read TGCGCCAGCAGCTTGGCCCCGGACAGGGCCTACAATGAGCAGTTCTTC. This encodes CASSLAPDRAYNEQFF. The rearrangement links TRBV5-1 to TRBJ2-1, with TRBD1 matching 8 bases. This CDR3 has 16 residues. Unmatched junction bases numbered 4, after V lost 0 bases and J lost 2 bases. Per the germline V gene, CDR1 is SGHRS and CDR2 is YFSETQ.

CDR3: CIIRPQGAGYNEQFF. The CDR3 DNA follows: TGCATCATTAGACCACAGGGGGCCGGATACAATGAGCAGTTCTTC. The genes are TRBV29-1 and TRBJ2-1; 9 bases match TRBD1. Germline CDR1 reads SQVTM; CDR2 reads ANQGSEA. The CDR3 totals 15 residues.

Many counts were recorded for this clonotype. The rearrangement joins TRBV28 to TRBJ2-7, with 8 bases aligning to TRBD1. CDR1 and CDR2 (germline): MDHEN, SYDVKM. The CDR3 is made up of 16 amino acids. J lost 4 bases, V lost 5 bases, and 13 bases had no gene match. The CDR3 nucleotides read TGTGCCAGCAGTCCCCTGGAGGACAGGGAGCTTTACGAGCAGTACGTC. Translating it yields CASSPLEDRELYEQYV.

The chain combines TRBV7-8 with TRBJ2-1, with 8 bases identical to TRBD2. V lost 8 bases and J lost 2; bases outside the gene matches: 8. The CDR3 is made up of 15 amino acids. Germline lookup yields CDR1 SGHVS and CDR2 FQNEAQ. In DNA, the CDR3 is TGTGCCAGCCGGACTACGGGGGGGACCTACAATGAGCAGTTCTTC. Its protein product is CASRTTGGTYNEQFF.

This clonotype was observed many times. This rearrangement joins TRBV7-9 to TRBJ2-3; D unclear. The CDR3 has 13 residues. Germline lookup yields CDR1 SEHNR and CDR2 FQNEAQ (reference sequence). Trimming took 4 bases from V and 0 from J, leaving 5 bases between them. As DNA, the CDR3 is TGTGCCAGCAGCTCGATTAGCACAGATACGCAGTATTTT. It specifies CASSSISTDTQYF.

The sample holds a few counts of this clonotype. This chain uses TRBV18 with TRBJ2-7, with D uncertain. The V end lost 2 bases, the J end lost 0 bases, and 8 bases lay between the germline ends. The CDR3 contains 14 residues. Germline V gene sequence: CDR1 KGHSH, CDR2 LQKENI. Here the CDR3 DNA reads TGTGCCAGCTCACCAGGTCTCAACTCCTACGAGCAGTACTTC. Residues: CASSPGLNSYEQYF.

This chain uses TRBV19 with TRBJ1-5; D gene ambiguous. Trimming pared 0 bases from V and 3 bases from J, leaving 9 bases between. The CDR3 length is 15 residues. Germline loops: CDR1 LNHDA, CDR2 SQIVND (reference sequence). DNA of the CDR3: TGTGCCAGTAGTATAGACTGGGGAAACAATCAGCCCCAGCATTTT. It encodes CASSIDWGNNQPQHF.

This chain links TRBV18 with TRBJ2-1, with D perhaps TRBD1 (6 bases). The length of the CDR3 is 13 residues. Deletions cut 6 bases from V and 10 bases from J, with 16 bases between. Germline V gene lookup returns CDR1 KGHSH and CDR2 LQKENI. CDR3 nucleotides: TGTGCCAGCTCGTATGGGGGCCTCTCGGAGCAGTTCTTC. Its protein product is CASSYGGLSEQFF.

The chain joins TRBV7-9 to TRBJ2-1; TRBD1 matches 11 bases. CDR3 length: 13 amino acids. V shed 9 bases and J 8 bases; nucleotides not matched to a gene: 6. Germline loops: CDR1 SEHNR, CDR2 FQNEAQ (reference sequence). The CDR3 DNA is TGTGCCAGTGCCCGGGACAGGGGGGATGAGCAGTTCTTC. This sequence encodes CASARDRGDEQFF.

In this sample, this clonotype turned up a few times. The chain joins TRBV28 to TRBJ1-1; no definite D call. Germline-derived CDR1 and CDR2 are MDHEN and SYDVKM. The CDR3 length is 13 residues. The V end was cut by 6 bases, the J end by 0 bases, with 8 bases between. Here the CDR3 reads CASRPVLNTEAFF. The CDR3 coding sequence is TGTGCCAGCAGGCCGGTCCTGAACACTGAAGCTTTCTTT. Full variable domain (rest looked up from reference TRBV28 and TRBJ1-1): DVKVTQSSRYLVKRTGEKVFLECVQDMDHENMFWYRQDPGLGLRLIYFSYDVKMKEKGDIPEGYSVSREKKERFSLILESASTNQTSMYLCASRPVLNTEAFFGQGTRLTVV.

A few counts support this clonotype. J is TRBJ1-5 and V is TRBV10-3; D unresolved. Germline-derived CDR1 and CDR2 are ENHRY and SYGVKD. This CDR3 has 15 amino acids. V was clipped by 0 bases and J by 0 bases, with 6 bases between them. The CDR3 coding sequence is TGTGCCATCAGTGAGTCCTCAGCTAGCAATCAGCCCCAGCATTTT. Amino acid sequence: CAISESSASNQPQHF.

V usage is TRBV20-1 and J usage is TRBJ1-2; the D is unclear. Per the germline V gene, CDR1 is DFQATT and CDR2 is SNEGSKA (reference sequence). V was shortened by 0 bases and J by 5 bases, with 13 bases between the two germline ends. The CDR3 runs to 14 residues. The CDR3 bases are TGCAGTGCTAGAGATAAAGGGCCTCTTTATGGCTACACCTTC. Its protein is CSARDKGPLYGYTF.